Listed below are T cell receptor beta chains from one sample, sequenced in a study of read filtering for tumor transcriptome and immune sequencing. TCRdb called the reads again in MiXCR, with one record for every CDR3 protein. The table lists over 35,000 distinct CDR3 sequences, 12% of them singletons. The sample taken for sequencing was a population of CD138-negative cells sorted from bone marrow. The receptor source for this set is a donor older than 35 with multiple myeloma. The CDR3 runs from the conserved cysteine through the conserved F or W. The D gene is left open where the match is weak. Not every row has a clone size; where given, it reads once, few, many or a size class.

D gene: NA; V gene: TRBV6-5; J gene: TRBJ2-6; clone size: many; CDR3 protein: CASSYSNSGANVLTF; CDR3 DNA: TGTGCCAGCAGTTACTCGAACTCTGGGGCCAACGTCCTGACTTTC
D gene: NA; V gene: TRBV7-9; J gene: TRBJ1-1; clone size: many; CDR3 protein: CASSLGQSSEAFF; CDR3 DNA: TGTGCCAGCAGCTTAGGACAGAGTTCTGAAGCTTTCTTT
D gene: TRBD2; V gene: TRBV20-1; J gene: TRBJ2-5; clone size: many; CDR3 protein: CSAVTSGGAETQYF; CDR3 DNA: TGCAGTGCAGTCACTAGCGGGGGGGCGGAGACCCAGTACTTC
D gene: TRBD2; V gene: TRBV6-1; J gene: TRBJ2-7; clone size: many; CDR3 protein: CASSSRGGTYEQYF; CDR3 DNA: TGTGCCAGCAGTAGCCGCGGGGGAACCTACGAGCAGTACTTC
D gene: NA; V gene: TRBV6-5; J gene: TRBJ2-1; clone size: NA; CDR3 protein: CASRYEGLGVHNEQFF; CDR3 DNA: TGTGCCAGCCGTTACGAGGGACTCGGGGTGCACAATGAGCAGTTCTTC
D gene: NA; V gene: TRBV5-6; J gene: TRBJ1-2; clone size: NA; CDR3 protein: CASSSLWVPRGGYTF; CDR3 DNA: TGTGCCAGCAGTTCCCTATGGGTACCCCGAGGGGGCTACACCTTC
D gene: NA; V gene: TRBV20-1; J gene: TRBJ1-5; clone size: few; CDR3 protein: CSARDIAGNNQPQHF; CDR3 DNA: TGCAGTGCTAGGGACATAGCGGGGAACAATCAGCCCCAGCATTTT
D gene: NA; V gene: TRBV10-3; J gene: TRBJ2-1; clone size: NA; CDR3 protein: CAIRGNSYNEQFF; CDR3 DNA: TGTGCCATCCGGGGGAACTCCTACAATGAGCAGTTCTTC
D gene: NA; V gene: TRBV5-1; J gene: TRBJ2-1; clone size: many; CDR3 protein: CASRAGPPGALGQFF; CDR3 DNA: TGCGCCAGCCGGGCAGGTCCCCCGGGCGCCTTAGGGCAGTTCTTC
D gene: NA; V gene: TRBV10-3; J gene: TRBJ1-4; clone size: many; CDR3 protein: CAISDPQGTATNEKLFF; CDR3 DNA: TGTGCCATCAGTGACCCCCAGGGGACTGCAACTAATGAAAAACTGTTTTTT
D gene: TRBD1; V gene: TRBV11-1; J gene: TRBJ1-2; clone size: many; CDR3 protein: CASSLGTGGDYGYTF; CDR3 DNA: TGTGCCAGCAGCCTAGGGACAGGGGGCGACTATGGCTACACCTTC
D gene: NA; V gene: TRBV7-9; J gene: TRBJ2-3; clone size: many; CDR3 protein: CASTPMTDTQYF; CDR3 DNA: TGTGCCAGCACCCCAATGACAGATACGCAGTATTTT
D gene: TRBD1; V gene: TRBV7-6; J gene: TRBJ1-5; clone size: many; CDR3 protein: CASSSRDRGQGPQHF; CDR3 DNA: TGTGCCAGCAGCTCCCGGGACAGGGGGCAGGGGCCCCAGCATTTT
D gene: NA; V gene: TRBV6-2/TRBV6-3; J gene: TRBJ2-7; clone size: many; CDR3 protein: CASNLVPVAYEQYF; CDR3 DNA: TGTGCCAGCAATTTGGTACCCGTTGCCTACGAGCAGTACTTC
D gene: TRBD1; V gene: TRBV29-1; J gene: TRBJ1-4; clone size: few; CDR3 protein: CSGRQGAEEKLFF; CDR3 DNA: TGCAGCGGTAGACAGGGGGCCGAGGAAAAACTGTTCTTT
D gene: NA; V gene: TRBV6-5; J gene: TRBJ2-3; clone size: NA; CDR3 protein: CASIEGTPFRGLSTDTQYF; CDR3 DNA: TGTGCCAGCATTGAAGGCACACCGTTTCGGGGGCTTAGCACGGATACGCAGTATTTT
D gene: NA; V gene: TRBV6-6; J gene: TRBJ1-5; clone size: many; CDR3 protein: CASSNSDSNQPQHF; CDR3 DNA: TGTGCCAGCAGTAACAGCGATAGCAATCAGCCCCAGCATTTT
D gene: TRBD1; V gene: TRBV4-1; J gene: TRBJ2-7; clone size: many; CDR3 protein: CASSQVHGQGYEQYF; CDR3 DNA: TGCGCCAGCAGCCAAGTTCACGGACAGGGCTACGAGCAGTACTTC
D gene: NA; V gene: TRBV12-5; J gene: TRBJ2-5; clone size: many; CDR3 protein: CASAASVETQYF; CDR3 DNA: TGTGCTAGTGCCGCTAGCGTGGAGACCCAGTACTTC
D gene: NA; V gene: TRBV3-1; J gene: TRBJ2-5; clone size: many; CDR3 protein: CASSQDNSGTQYF; CDR3 DNA: TGTGCCAGCAGCCAAGATAACTCGGGGACCCAGTACTTC
D gene: TRBD1; V gene: TRBV11-2; J gene: TRBJ2-1; clone size: many; CDR3 protein: CASKRGQGSYNEQFF; CDR3 DNA: TGTGCCAGCAAACGGGGACAGGGTTCCTACAATGAGCAGTTCTTC
D gene: NA; V gene: TRBV6-1; J gene: TRBJ2-7; clone size: many; CDR3 protein: CASIRPEDHEQYF; CDR3 DNA: TGTGCCAGCATTAGGCCAGAGGACCACGAGCAGTACTTC
D gene: NA; V gene: TRBV25-1; J gene: TRBJ2-1; clone size: many; CDR3 protein: CASSVLEGRVYNEQFF; CDR3 DNA: TGTGCCAGCAGTGTATTAGAGGGCCGTGTCTACAATGAGCAGTTCTTC
D gene: NA; V gene: TRBV3-1; J gene: TRBJ2-1; clone size: many; CDR3 protein: CASSQEREEQFF; CDR3 DNA: TGTGCCAGCAGCCAAGAGCGGGAAGAGCAGTTCTTC
D gene: TRBD2; V gene: TRBV3-1; J gene: TRBJ2-7; clone size: many; CDR3 protein: CASSRRGGDEQYF; CDR3 DNA: TGTGCCAGCAGCCGGCGGGGGGGCGACGAGCAGTACTTC
D gene: NA; V gene: TRBV5-1; J gene: TRBJ1-1; clone size: many; CDR3 protein: CASSLAGGGYTEAFF; CDR3 DNA: TGCGCCAGCAGCTTGGCCGGGGGGGGGTACACTGAAGCTTTCTTT
D gene: TRBD1; V gene: TRBV20-1; J gene: TRBJ2-5; clone size: many; CDR3 protein: CSSGQGETQYF; CDR3 DNA: TGCAGTTCAGGACAGGGAGAGACCCAGTACTTC
D gene: NA; V gene: TRBV19; J gene: TRBJ1-4; clone size: many; CDR3 protein: CASSSGTGTGEKLFF; CDR3 DNA: TGTGCCAGTAGTTCCGGGACCGGGACCGGAGAAAAACTGTTTTTT
D gene: NA; V gene: TRBV10-2; J gene: TRBJ1-6; clone size: many; CDR3 protein: CASSPSPSNSPLHF; CDR3 DNA: TGCGCCAGCAGCCCCAGTCCTAGTAATTCACCCCTCCACTTT
D gene: TRBD1; V gene: TRBV10-3; J gene: TRBJ2-7; clone size: many; CDR3 protein: CAISESPGQGARGTPYEQYF; CDR3 DNA: TGTGCCATCAGTGAATCGCCGGGACAGGGGGCGCGAGGGACCCCCTACGAGCAGTACTTC
D gene: NA; V gene: TRBV5-1; J gene: TRBJ2-7; clone size: many; CDR3 protein: CASSYGVLSYEQYF; CDR3 DNA: TGCGCCAGCAGCTACGGGGTACTATCCTACGAGCAGTACTTC
D gene: TRBD1; V gene: TRBV6-1; J gene: TRBJ1-5; clone size: many; CDR3 protein: CASLQGASQPQHF; CDR3 DNA: TGTGCCAGTCTACAGGGGGCGAGTCAGCCCCAGCATTTT
D gene: NA; V gene: TRBV4-1; J gene: TRBJ2-3; clone size: many; CDR3 protein: CASSGGQRPPPDTQYF; CDR3 DNA: TGCGCCAGCAGCGGGGGGCAACGGCCTCCCCCCGATACGCAGTATTTT
D gene: NA; V gene: TRBV14; J gene: TRBJ2-3; clone size: many; CDR3 protein: CASSDPIASTDTQYF; CDR3 DNA: TGTGCCAGCAGCGATCCCATAGCTAGCACAGATACGCAGTATTTT
D gene: TRBD2; V gene: TRBV7-3; J gene: TRBJ2-1; clone size: many; CDR3 protein: CASSNSDLAGGRIQIYYNEQFF; CDR3 DNA: TGTGCCAGCAGCAACTCTGACCTAGCGGGGGGCCGAATCCAAATCTACTACAATGAGCAGTTCTTC
D gene: NA; V gene: TRBV7-9; J gene: TRBJ2-5; clone size: few; CDR3 protein: CASSLGVAKETQYF; CDR3 DNA: TGTGCCAGCAGCTTAGGAGTGGCAAAAGAGACCCAGTACTTC
D gene: NA; V gene: TRBV5-1; J gene: TRBJ2-2; clone size: many; CDR3 protein: CASSAQGPGTGELFF; CDR3 DNA: TGCGCCAGCAGCGCCCAGGGCCCAGGAACCGGGGAGCTGTTTTTT
D gene: NA; V gene: TRBV4-1; J gene: TRBJ2-1; clone size: many; CDR3 protein: CASSGLEGHEQFF; CDR3 DNA: TGCGCCAGCAGCGGACTCGAGGGGCATGAGCAGTTCTTC
D gene: TRBD2; V gene: TRBV6-1; J gene: TRBJ2-3; clone size: many; CDR3 protein: CASRAGRSTDTQYF; CDR3 DNA: TGTGCAAGCCGAGCGGGGCGAAGCACAGATACGCAGTATTTT
D gene: TRBD2; V gene: TRBV6-2/TRBV6-3; J gene: TRBJ2-1; clone size: many; CDR3 protein: CASNLAGGMFYNEQFF; CDR3 DNA: TGTGCCAGCAACTTAGCGGGGGGGATGTTCTACAATGAGCAGTTCTTC
D gene: NA; V gene: TRBV15; J gene: TRBJ1-2; clone size: many; CDR3 protein: CATSTLGASASYTF; CDR3 DNA: TGTGCCACCAGCACCCTGGGGGCGTCCGCTAGCTACACCTTC
D gene: NA; V gene: TRBV20-1; J gene: TRBJ1-1; clone size: many; CDR3 protein: CSARVARSTEAFF; CDR3 DNA: TGCAGTGCTAGAGTGGCCAGGTCAACTGAAGCTTTCTTT
D gene: TRBD1; V gene: TRBV5-1; J gene: TRBJ1-1; clone size: many; CDR3 protein: CASSLKAGGYSTEAFF; CDR3 DNA: TGCGCCAGCAGCTTGAAGGCAGGGGGTTATAGCACTGAAGCTTTCTTT
D gene: NA; V gene: TRBV11-2; J gene: TRBJ1-1; clone size: many; CDR3 protein: CASSLNTEAFF; CDR3 DNA: TGTGCCAGCAGCTTGAACACTGAAGCTTTCTTT
D gene: TRBD2; V gene: TRBV5-4; J gene: TRBJ2-5; clone size: few; CDR3 protein: CASSTPAGGAIKTQYF; CDR3 DNA: TGTGCCAGCAGCACGCCGGCCGGGGGGGCAATAAAGACCCAGTACTTC
D gene: NA; V gene: TRBV14; J gene: TRBJ1-1; clone size: few; CDR3 protein: CASGPRGNTEAFF; CDR3 DNA: TGTGCCAGCGGCCCCCGGGGAAACACTGAAGCTTTCTTT
D gene: NA; V gene: TRBV27; J gene: TRBJ2-1; clone size: many; CDR3 protein: CATIPPRNEQFF; CDR3 DNA: TGTGCCACCATACCGCCGCGCAATGAGCAGTTCTTC
D gene: TRBD1; V gene: TRBV12-3/TRBV12-4; J gene: TRBJ1-1; clone size: many; CDR3 protein: CASSLGQGFSDTEAFF; CDR3 DNA: TGTGCCAGCAGTTTGGGACAGGGTTTTTCGGACACTGAAGCTTTCTTT
D gene: TRBD1; V gene: TRBV10-3; J gene: TRBJ1-1; clone size: many; CDR3 protein: CAIGQAPNTEAFF; CDR3 DNA: TGTGCCATCGGACAGGCACCGAACACTGAAGCTTTCTTT
D gene: NA; V gene: TRBV18; J gene: TRBJ1-2; clone size: many; CDR3 protein: CASSPLSGVGGYTF; CDR3 DNA: TGTGCCAGCTCACCCTTATCAGGGGTCGGAGGCTACACCTTC
D gene: TRBD1; V gene: TRBV20-1; J gene: TRBJ2-2; clone size: many; CDR3 protein: CSGRTGGLTGELFF; CDR3 DNA: TGCAGTGGTCGGACAGGGGGCTTAACCGGGGAGCTGTTTTTT
D gene: TRBD2; V gene: TRBV7-9; J gene: TRBJ2-5; clone size: many; CDR3 protein: CASQGLAAQETQYF; CDR3 DNA: TGTGCCAGCCAGGGACTAGCGGCCCAAGAGACCCAGTACTTC
D gene: TRBD2; V gene: TRBV7-2; J gene: TRBJ2-2; clone size: few; CDR3 protein: CAISPMPVAGTGELFF; CDR3 DNA: TGTGCCATCAGCCCAATGCCCGTAGCGGGCACCGGGGAGCTGTTTTTT
D gene: NA; V gene: TRBV11-2; J gene: TRBJ2-1; clone size: many; CDR3 protein: CASSPYLGVSYNEQFF; CDR3 DNA: TGTGCCAGCAGCCCCTACCTGGGGGTCTCCTACAATGAGCAGTTCTTC
D gene: NA; V gene: TRBV7-2; J gene: TRBJ2-2; clone size: many; CDR3 protein: CASSRLGGNTGELFF; CDR3 DNA: TGTGCCAGCAGCCGTCTGGGGGGGAACACCGGGGAGCTGTTTTTT
D gene: NA; V gene: TRBV7-8; J gene: TRBJ2-3; clone size: many; CDR3 protein: CASSLILTDTQYF; CDR3 DNA: TGTGCCAGCAGCTTAATTCTGACAGATACGCAGTATTTT
D gene: TRBD1; V gene: TRBV20-1; J gene: TRBJ2-4; clone size: many; CDR3 protein: CSAPPSGQGAW; CDR3 DNA: TGCAGTGCTCCCCCCTCGGGACAGGGAGCTTGG
D gene: TRBD1; V gene: TRBV7-3; J gene: TRBJ1-2; clone size: many; CDR3 protein: CASSLSGTGPSYTF; CDR3 DNA: TGTGCCAGCAGCTTAAGTGGGACAGGTCCGAGCTACACCTTC